This T cell receptor (beta chain) was identified in a study of long-term antiretroviral therapy in people with HIV. Runs used v3.0 of the immunoSEQ assay and were done at survey level. Profiled with immunoSEQ multiplex PCR; TCRdb holds only in-frame clones, not every one. The sample lists around 17,000 clones; roughly 96% were seen once. Concerning this clone: What it recognizes is unknown.

CDR1 MDHEN and CDR2 SYDVKM come from the germline V gene. With 3 bases removed from V and 0 bases from J, the gap between germline ends came to 9 bases. This CDR3 is built from 14 residues. Study results and limitations: Although diversity increased after ART, it remained lower than in transplant donor controls.

The clonotype comes from a man under 40 with HIV. Sequencing was performed on unsorted PBMCs, taken around 10 years after starting antiretroviral therapy. J is TRBJ2-7 and V is TRBV28; D might be TRBD2 (6 bases). In DNA form, the CDR3 reads TGTGCCAGCAGTTTGGCGGGGCACTCCTACGAGCAGTACTTC. Translation: CASSLAGHSYEQYF.